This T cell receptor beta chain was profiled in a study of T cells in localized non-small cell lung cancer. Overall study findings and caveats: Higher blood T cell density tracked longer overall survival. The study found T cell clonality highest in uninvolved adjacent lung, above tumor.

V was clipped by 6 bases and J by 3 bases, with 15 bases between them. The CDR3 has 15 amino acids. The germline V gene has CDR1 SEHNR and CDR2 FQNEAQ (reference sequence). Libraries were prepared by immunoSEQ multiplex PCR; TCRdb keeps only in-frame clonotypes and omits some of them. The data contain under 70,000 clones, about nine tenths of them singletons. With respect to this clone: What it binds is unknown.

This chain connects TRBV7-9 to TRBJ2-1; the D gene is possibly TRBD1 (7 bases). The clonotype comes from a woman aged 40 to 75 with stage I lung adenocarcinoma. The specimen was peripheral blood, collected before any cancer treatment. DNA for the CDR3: TGTGCCAGCAGTCCCGGGGGACAGTTCTACAATGAGCAGTTCTTC. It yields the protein CASSPGGQFYNEQFF.